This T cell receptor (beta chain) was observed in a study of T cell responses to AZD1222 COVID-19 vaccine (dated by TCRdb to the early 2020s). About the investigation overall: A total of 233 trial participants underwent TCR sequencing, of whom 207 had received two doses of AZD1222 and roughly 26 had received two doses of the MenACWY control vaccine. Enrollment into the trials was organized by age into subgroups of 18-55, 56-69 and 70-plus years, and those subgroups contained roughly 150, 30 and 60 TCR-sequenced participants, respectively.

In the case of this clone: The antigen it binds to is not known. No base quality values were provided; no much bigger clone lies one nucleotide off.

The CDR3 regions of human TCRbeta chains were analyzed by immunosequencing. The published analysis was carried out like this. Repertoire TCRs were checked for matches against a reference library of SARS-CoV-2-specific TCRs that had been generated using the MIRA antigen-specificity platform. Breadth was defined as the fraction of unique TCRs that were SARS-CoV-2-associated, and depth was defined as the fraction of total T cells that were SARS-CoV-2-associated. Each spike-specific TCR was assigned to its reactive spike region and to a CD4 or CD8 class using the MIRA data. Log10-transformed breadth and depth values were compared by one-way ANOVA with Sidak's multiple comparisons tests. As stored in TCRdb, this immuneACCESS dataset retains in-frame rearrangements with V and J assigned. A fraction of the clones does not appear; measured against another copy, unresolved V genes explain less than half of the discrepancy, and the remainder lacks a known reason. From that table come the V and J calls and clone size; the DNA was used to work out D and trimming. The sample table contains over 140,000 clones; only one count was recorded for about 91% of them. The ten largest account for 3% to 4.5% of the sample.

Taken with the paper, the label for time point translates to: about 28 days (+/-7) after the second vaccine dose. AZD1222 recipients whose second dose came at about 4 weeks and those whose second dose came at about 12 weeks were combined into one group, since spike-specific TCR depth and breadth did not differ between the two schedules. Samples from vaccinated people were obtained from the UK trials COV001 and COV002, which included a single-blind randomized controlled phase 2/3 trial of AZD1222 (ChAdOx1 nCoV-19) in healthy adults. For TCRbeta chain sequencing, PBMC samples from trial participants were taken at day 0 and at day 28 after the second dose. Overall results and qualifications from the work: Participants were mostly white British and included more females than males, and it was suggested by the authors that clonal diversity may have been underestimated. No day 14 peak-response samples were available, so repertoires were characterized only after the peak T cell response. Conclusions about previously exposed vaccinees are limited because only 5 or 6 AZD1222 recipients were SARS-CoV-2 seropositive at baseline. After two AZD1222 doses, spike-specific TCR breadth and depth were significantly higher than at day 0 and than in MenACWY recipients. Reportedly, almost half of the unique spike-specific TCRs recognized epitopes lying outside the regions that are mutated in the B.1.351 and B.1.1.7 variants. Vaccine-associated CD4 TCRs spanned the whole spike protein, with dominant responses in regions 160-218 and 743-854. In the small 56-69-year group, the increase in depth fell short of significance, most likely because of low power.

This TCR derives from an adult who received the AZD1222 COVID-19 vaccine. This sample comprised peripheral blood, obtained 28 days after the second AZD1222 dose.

The nucleotide sequence reads as follows: TGTGCCAGCGCGGCGAGTGAGGGAGGGGGCAATCAGCCCCAGCATTTT. It translates to CASAASEGGGNQPQHF. This chain is built from TRBV25-1 and TRBJ1-5; TRBD1 is perhaps the D gene, given 5 matching bases. Spanning cysteine to phenylalanine, the CDR3 consists of 16 amino acids. Of the read, only the CDR3 DNA is kept; its 48 bases are in frame from base 1. Cut back by 8 bases and 2 bases, the V and J ends lie 19 bases apart. CDR1 and CDR2, per the germline V gene, are MGHDK and SYGVNS.